The rows below give T cell receptor beta chains drawn from one sample of a study of T cells in severe cutaneous drug reactions. TCRdb reprocessed the multiplex PCR reads, with one entry per CDR3 protein and no DNA. The listing contains 9,500 to 11,000 distinct CDR3 sequences. The sequenced sample consisted of cells from a skin blister. The receptor source for this set is a human donor with Stevens-Johnson syndrome, a severe cutaneous drug reaction. Each CDR3 is given with its conserved first and last residue. Size is omitted from some rows. Given values are once, few, many or a class for expanded clones.

clone_size	v_call	j_call	cdr3_aa
-	TRBV13	TRBJ2-7	CASSSAGRSAYEQYF
-	TRBV29-1	TRBJ2-7	CSVNQRTGGSEQYF
-	TRBV20-1	TRBJ2-5	CSARPLVGETQYF
-	TRBV20-1	TRBJ1-1	CSASEGARRVRAFF
-	TRBV20-1	TRBJ2-3	CSARSRPLAGPSTDTQYF
-	TRBV20-1	TRBJ1-1	CSADRRSTEAFF
-	TRBV20-1	TRBJ2-7	CSARRLGGYEQYF
medium-sized	TRBV20-1	TRBJ1-3	CSARQANTIYF
-	TRBV20-1	TRBJ2-5	CSARGGPRQETQYF
-	TRBV29-1	TRBJ1-5	CSVGTGGNNQPQHF
-	TRBV29-1	TRBJ2-1	CSVPVGDSSTYNEQFF
-	TRBV20-1	TRBJ1-1	CSARRTGVGVRGEAFF
-	TRBV29-1	TRBJ1-1	CSVVKGMNTEAFF
medium-sized	TRBV24-1	TRBJ1-1	CATSDSGQSEAFF
-	TRBV20-1	TRBJ1-1	CSARDWQGETFF
-	TRBV29-1	TRBJ2-7	CSVVVGGVYEQYF
-	TRBV29-1	TRBJ1-1	CSVEVLPTGEAFF
-	TRBV20-1	TRBJ1-1	CSASRDGDTEAFF
-	TRBV20-1	TRBJ2-5	CSARRTGKETQYF
-	TRBV29-1	TRBJ1-1	CSVEVGAWDTEAFF
-	TRBV20-1	TRBJ2-6	CSARDHNELSGANVLTF
medium-sized	TRBV20-1	TRBJ1-5	CSARDLEENQPQHF
-	TRBV29-1	TRBJ2-5	CSVGPGPLRGLAMETQYF
-	TRBV20-1	TRBJ2-7	CSARVVSPRLTQGGYEQYF
medium-sized	TRBV20-1	TRBJ2-7	CSARDSGVGEQYF
-	TRBV20-1	TRBJ2-7	CSARAHGTAYEQYF
-	TRBV25-1	TRBJ2-1	CASSEAGNPLSREQFF
medium-sized	TRBV20-1	TRBJ1-6	CSARALGQNSPLHF
-	TRBV29-1	TRBJ1-2	CSVGGLGDYGYTF
-	TRBV29-1	TRBJ2-5	CSVERGVAVETQYF
-	TRBV20-1	TRBJ2-1	CSARDNGREINEQFF
-	TRBV29-1	TRBJ2-5	CSVDRRKQETQYF
-	TRBV29-1	TRBJ1-1	CSVEVGQGIEAFF
medium-sized	TRBV28	TRBJ1-3	CASSLHGGGKGNTIYF
-	TRBV10-3	TRBJ2-3	CAITEGTDRYTDTQYF
medium-sized	TRBV27	TRBJ2-2	CASSLWGNTGELFF
-	TRBV20-1	TRBJ2-4	CSARDPFRLDSLAAKNIQYF
-	TRBV29-1	TRBJ2-3	CSVVHGGLTDTQYF
-	TRBV20-1	TRBJ2-7	CSANDRLTWSSYEQYF
-	TRBV29-1	TRBJ2-1	CSVGEYMVVNEQFF
-	TRBV29-1	TRBJ2-2	CSVGTSGSRAGELFF
-	TRBV20-1	TRBJ2-1	CSASDSALSYNEQFF
-	TRBV20-1	TRBJ2-1	CSARKAGVEWNEQFF
-	TRBV20-1	TRBJ2-3	CSAISWDSQGDTQYF
-	TRBV20-1	TRBJ2-7	CSARAHTGGAYEQYF
-	TRBV20-1	TRBJ1-1	CSARDGGRTRATEAFF
-	TRBV29-1	TRBJ2-7	CSVVPGLAKGSYEQYF